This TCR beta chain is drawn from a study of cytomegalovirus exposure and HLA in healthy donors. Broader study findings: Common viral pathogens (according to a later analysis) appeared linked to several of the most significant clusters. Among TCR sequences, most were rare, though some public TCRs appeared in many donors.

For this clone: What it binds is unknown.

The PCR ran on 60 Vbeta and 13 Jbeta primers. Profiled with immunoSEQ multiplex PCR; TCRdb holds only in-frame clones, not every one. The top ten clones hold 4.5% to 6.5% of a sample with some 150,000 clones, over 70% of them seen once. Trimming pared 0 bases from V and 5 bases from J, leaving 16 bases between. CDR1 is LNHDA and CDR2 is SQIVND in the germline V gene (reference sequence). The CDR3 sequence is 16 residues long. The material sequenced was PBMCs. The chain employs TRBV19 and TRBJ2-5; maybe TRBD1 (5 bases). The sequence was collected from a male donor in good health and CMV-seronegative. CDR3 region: CASSIDWKQGRETQYF. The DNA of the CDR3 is TGTGCCAGTAGTATAGACTGGAAGCAGGGTCGGGAGACCCAGTACTTC.